The T cell receptor (beta chain) under discussion was sequenced for a study of cytomegalovirus exposure and HLA in healthy donors. The CDR3 covers 16 residues. CDR1 is SSHAT, CDR2 FNYEAQ, per germline (reference sequence). Use of 60 Vbeta and 13 Jbeta primers characterized the PCR. Sequencing used immunoSEQ multiplex PCR; TCRdb keeps in-frame clones, though not all of them. The sample lists 90,000 to 120,000 clones, roughly 80% occurring once. This clone occurred once. Its cognate antigen is unknown. A read error may account for a junction end that differs from germline. Overall study findings and caveats: The authors enumerated over 150 TCR beta chains as linked to cytomegalovirus. Presence/absence analyses treated sequencing depth as roughly uniform across donors.

The sample consisted of PBMCs. This TCR was sampled from a man aged 25-40 years in good health and CMV-seronegative. The chain employs TRBV7-7 and TRBJ1-5; TRBD1 aligns across 8 bases. The CDR3: CASSLEDRGSNQPQHF. CDR3 bases: TGTGCTAGCAGCTTAGAAGACAGGGGCAGCAATCAGCCCCAGCATTTT.